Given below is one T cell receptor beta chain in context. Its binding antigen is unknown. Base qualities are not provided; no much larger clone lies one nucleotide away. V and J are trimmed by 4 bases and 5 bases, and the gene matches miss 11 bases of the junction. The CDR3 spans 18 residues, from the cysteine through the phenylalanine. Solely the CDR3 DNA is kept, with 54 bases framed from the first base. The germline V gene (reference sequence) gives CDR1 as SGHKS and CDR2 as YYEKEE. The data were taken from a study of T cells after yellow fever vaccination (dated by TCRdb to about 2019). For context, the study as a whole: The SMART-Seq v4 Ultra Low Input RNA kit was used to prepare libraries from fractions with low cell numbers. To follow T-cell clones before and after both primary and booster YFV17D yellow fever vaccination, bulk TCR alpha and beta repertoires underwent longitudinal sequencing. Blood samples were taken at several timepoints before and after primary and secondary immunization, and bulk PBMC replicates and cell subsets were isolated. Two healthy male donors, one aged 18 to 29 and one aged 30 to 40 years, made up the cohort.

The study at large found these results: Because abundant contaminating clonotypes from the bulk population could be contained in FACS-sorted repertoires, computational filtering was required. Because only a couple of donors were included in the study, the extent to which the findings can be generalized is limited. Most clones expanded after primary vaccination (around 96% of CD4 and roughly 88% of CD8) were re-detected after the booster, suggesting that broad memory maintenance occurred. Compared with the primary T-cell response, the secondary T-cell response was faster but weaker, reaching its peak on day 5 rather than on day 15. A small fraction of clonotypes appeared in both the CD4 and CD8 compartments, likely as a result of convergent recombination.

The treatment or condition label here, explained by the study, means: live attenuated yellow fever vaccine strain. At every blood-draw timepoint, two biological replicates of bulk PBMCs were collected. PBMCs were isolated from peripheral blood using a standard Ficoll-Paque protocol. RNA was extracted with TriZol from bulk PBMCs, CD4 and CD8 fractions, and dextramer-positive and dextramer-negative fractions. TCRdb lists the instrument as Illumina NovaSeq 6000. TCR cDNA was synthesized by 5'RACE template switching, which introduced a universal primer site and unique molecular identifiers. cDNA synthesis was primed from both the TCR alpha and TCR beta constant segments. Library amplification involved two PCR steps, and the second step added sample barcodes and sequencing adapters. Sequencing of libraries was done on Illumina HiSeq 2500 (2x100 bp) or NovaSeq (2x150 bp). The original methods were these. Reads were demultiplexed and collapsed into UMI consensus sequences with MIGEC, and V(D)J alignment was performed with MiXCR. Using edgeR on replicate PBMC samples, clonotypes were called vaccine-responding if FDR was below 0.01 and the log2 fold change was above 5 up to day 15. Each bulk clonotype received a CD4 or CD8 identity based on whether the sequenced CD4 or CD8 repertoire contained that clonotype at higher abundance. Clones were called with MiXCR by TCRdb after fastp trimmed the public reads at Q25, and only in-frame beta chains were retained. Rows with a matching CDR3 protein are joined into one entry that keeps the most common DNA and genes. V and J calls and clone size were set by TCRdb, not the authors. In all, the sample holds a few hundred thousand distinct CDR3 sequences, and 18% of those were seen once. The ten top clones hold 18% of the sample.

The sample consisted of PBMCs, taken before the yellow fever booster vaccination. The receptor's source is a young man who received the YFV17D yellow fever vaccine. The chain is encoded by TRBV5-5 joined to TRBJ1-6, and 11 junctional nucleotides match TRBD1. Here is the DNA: TGTGCCAGCAGCCTCTGGACAGGGGGCCGAGGGGATAATTCACCCCTCCACTTT. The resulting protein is CASSLWTGGRGDNSPLHF.